Shown below are 3 T cell receptor beta chains from a single sample sequenced in a study of blood T cell repertoires in COVID-19 (dated by TCRdb to 2020 to 2021). The library was obtained by the immunoSEQ multiplex PCR assay. TCRdb's version of the immuneACCESS table is confined to in-frame rearrangements and falls short of the full clone set. An unresolved V gene accounts for under half of the shortfall where checked; the remainder is of unknown origin. This sample comprises 140,000 to 150,000 clones, almost 85% of them detected only once. About 15% of the sample goes to the ten largest clones. The sequencing sample was made of peripheral blood. These TCRs come from a human donor with acute or convalescent COVID-19. The donor label of this sample is uncertain.

The chain uses TRBV19 and TRBJ1-1, with 7 bases identical to TRBD1. V dropped 6 bases and J dropped 3; count of bases not matched to a gene: 10. CDR1 LNHDA and CDR2 SQIVND come from the germline V gene (reference sequence). The CDR3 is made up of 15 amino acids. The CDR3, as DNA: TGTGCCAGTAGAGATACAGGGGATGGGTACACTGAAGCTTTCTTT. Translated, it gives CASRDTGDGYTEAFF. The whole variable domain, filled in from reference TRBV19 and TRBJ1-1, reads DGGITQSPKYLFRKEGQNVTLSCEQNLNHDAMYWYRQDPGQGLRLIYYSQIVNDFQKGDIAEGYSVSREKKESFPLTVTSAQKNPTAFYLCASRDTGDGYTEAFFGQGTRLTVV.

The chain uses TRBV2 and TRBJ1-6; 7 bases are shared with TRBD1. The CDR3 length is 13 residues. CDR1 and CDR2 from the germline V gene are SNHLY and FYNNEI. With V trimmed by 4 bases and J by 10 bases, 4 bases remained unmatched. In nucleotides, the CDR3 is TGTGCCAGCAGTGGTTCAGGGGGGTCACCCCTCCACTTT. It yields the protein CASSGSGGSPLHF.

This clone appeared a single time. The rearrangement uses TRBV7-2 and TRBJ1-1; no firm D call. From germline, CDR1 is SGHTA and CDR2 FQGNSA. The CDR3 runs 13 residues. V lost 4 bases and J 4 bases, leaving 10 bases between the germline ends. The CDR3 DNA reads as TGTGCCAGCAGCTCCACGGGGATCACTGAAGCTTTCTTT. Translating it yields CASSSTGITEAFF.